Below, 30 T cell receptor beta chains from the same sample are listed, as sequenced in a study of CD4 T cells in relation to SARS-CoV-2 and coronaviruses. CD4+ T cells from unexposed donors were obtained before the COVID-19 pandemic (2011-2018). After 10 to 11 days of culture, CD4+ T cells were isolated. Assay: immunoSEQ multiplex PCR; the TCRdb copy retains only in-frame clones and omits some. Of tens of thousands of clones detected, about 70% appear once; the ten largest clones hold around 20%. For these TCRs, the target antigens are not known. Sequencing used CD4+ T cells from PBMCs, cultured in vitro. These receptor sequences come from a human donor in good health.

This rearrangement joins TRBV6-5 to TRBJ2-7, with D possibly TRBD2 on 6 matching bases. The germline V gene has CDR1 MNHEY and CDR2 SVGAGI. There are 15 residues in the CDR3. V was trimmed by 6 bases and J by 3 bases, leaving 18 bases between them. In DNA form, the CDR3 reads TGTGCCAGCAGGGAGGGCACCGGGAATAACTACGAGCAGTACTTC. Its protein is CASREGTGNNYEQYF.

J is TRBJ2-7 and V is TRBV5-1; D uncertain. Per germline, CDR1 SGHRS and CDR2 YFSETQ. There are 11 residues in the CDR3. Between the trimmed V and J ends, which lost 6 bases and 3 bases, there was a span of 7 bases. The CDR3 sequence is CASTKNYEQYF. The DNA for the CDR3 is TGCGCCAGCACGAAGAACTACGAGCAGTACTTC.

The chain employs TRBV7-2 and TRBJ2-5; D may be TRBD2 (6 bases). This CDR3 is built from 16 residues. Germline CDR1 is SGHTA and CDR2 is FQGNSA. Trimming took off 6 bases at V and 4 bases at J, with 21 bases between the two ends. CDR3 loop: CASRPLPTRNGETQYF. CDR3 bases: TGTGCCAGCAGACCCCTCCCGACTAGAAATGGAGAGACCCAGTACTTC.

The chain carries TRBV4-1 and TRBJ2-3; D is ambiguous. Germline CDR1 reads MGHRA; CDR2 reads YSYEKL. The CDR3 sequence is 13 residues long. The V end was cut by 8 bases, the J end by 1 base, with 10 bases between. The DNA of the CDR3 is TGCGCCAGCGGGATCGCGGGCACAGATACGCAGTATTTT. This codes for CASGIAGTDTQYF.

By share, this clone ranks as medium-sized. The genes are TRBV5-1 and TRBJ2-1; D is unclear. The CDR3 has 16 amino acids. Germline CDR1 and CDR2: SGHRS and YFSETQ. V lost 0 bases to trimming and J lost 1 base, with 11 bases between them. As DNA, the CDR3 is TGCGCCAGCAGCTTGGAGGCAGCAAATTCCTACAATGAGCAGTTCTTC. Amino acids: CASSLEAANSYNEQFF.

The chain joins TRBV10-2 to TRBJ2-3; the match to TRBD2 covers 8 bases. This CDR3 has 13 amino acids. The germline V gene has CDR1 WSHSY and CDR2 SAAADI. V gave up 7 bases and J gave up 5 bases; unmatched junction bases: 5. The CDR3 region has the DNA TGCGCCAGCACAACGGGGGGGTTAGATACGCAGTATTTT. The encoded protein is CASTTGGLDTQYF.

The J gene is TRBJ2-5, the V gene TRBV6-5; TRBD2 matches at 11 bases. Unmatched junction bases numbered 7, after V lost 2 bases and J lost 5 bases. Germline V gives CDR1 MNHEY, CDR2 SVGAGI. This CDR3 is 16 amino acids long. The CDR3 DNA reads as TGTGCCAGCAGTTACACTCCTAGCGGGGGGTGGGAGACCCAGTACTTC. Protein sequence: CASSYTPSGGWETQYF.

The V gene is TRBV28, the J gene TRBJ2-5; D may be TRBD2 (5 bases). The CDR3 length is 16 residues. Germline lookup yields CDR1 MDHEN and CDR2 SYDVKM. The V end lost 6 bases, the J end lost 2 bases, and 19 bases lay between the germline ends. CDR3 protein: CASSPLGSARQETQYF. The CDR3 nucleotides are TGTGCCAGCAGCCCACTCGGTAGCGCACGGCAAGAGACCCAGTACTTC.

This clone was seen only a few times. The J gene is TRBJ1-5, the V gene TRBV29-1; D is possibly TRBD1 (6 bases). Germline-derived CDR1 and CDR2 are SQVTM and ANQGSEA. The CDR3 is 12 amino acids. Deletions cut 7 bases from V and 7 bases from J, with 14 bases between. The CDR3, as DNA: TGCAGCGCCCGACAGGCGGACCAGCCCCAGCATTTT. Its translation is CSARQADQPQHF. The full variable domain, completed using reference TRBV29-1 and TRBJ1-5, is SAVISQKPSRDICQRGTSLTIQCQVDSQVTMMFWYRQQPGQSLTLIATANQGSEATYESGFVIDKFPISRPNLTFSTLTVSNMSPEDSSIYLCSARQADQPQHFGDGTRLSIL.

This chain links TRBV10-3 with TRBJ2-2; D might be TRBD2 (5 bases). There are 14 residues in the CDR3. Germline V gene sequence: CDR1 ENHRY, CDR2 SYGVKD. V lost 2 bases and J 7 bases, leaving 11 bases between the germline ends. CDR3 DNA sequence: TGTGCCATCAGTGAGGGGGAAGGAGGCGGGGAGCTGTTTTTT. Residues: CAISEGEGGGELFF.

The rearrangement links TRBV7-2 to TRBJ2-2; a possible D gene is TRBD1 (5 bases). The germline V and J ends were trimmed by 4 bases and 1 base, with 13 bases remaining between them. Germline loops: CDR1 SGHTA, CDR2 FQGNSA. This CDR3 region has 16 residues. The CDR3 region has the DNA TGTGCCAGCAGCTCACAGGTAGTTCAGAACACCGGGGAGCTGTTTTTT. Its translation: CASSSQVVQNTGELFF.

This clone was picked up a small number of times. The chain combines TRBV11-3 with TRBJ2-3, with TRBD2 identical over 10 bases. Trimming cost V 5 bases and J 2 bases; bases outside gene matches: 4. This CDR3 spans 15 amino acids. Per the germline V gene, CDR1 is SGHNT and CDR2 is YENEEA. CDR3 in amino acids: CASSPLAGDTDTQYF. CDR3 in DNA: TGTGCCAGCAGCCCGCTAGCGGGGGACACAGATACGCAGTATTTT.

The rearrangement links TRBV2 to TRBJ2-5, with unresolved D. Germline loops: CDR1 SNHLY, CDR2 FYNNEI. V dropped 3 bases and J dropped 4 bases, with 3 bases sitting between them. This CDR3 is built from 11 residues. The CDR3 DNA sequence: TGTGCCAGCAGTGAGCGAGAGACCCAGTACTTC. Translated, it gives CASSERETQYF.

V gene TRBV30 combines with J gene TRBJ1-6; D unresolved. Trimming removed 1 base from V and 4 bases from J, with 5 bases in between. From germline, CDR1 is GTSNPN and CDR2 SVGIG (reference sequence). The CDR3 totals 13 residues. The CDR3 sequence: CAWSGGYNSPLHF. In DNA form, the CDR3 reads TGTGCCTGGAGTGGAGGGTATAATTCACCCCTCCACTTT. The complete variable domain, with remaining parts taken from reference TRBV30 and TRBJ1-6, reads SQTIHQWPATLVQPVGSPLSLECTVEGTSNPNLYWYRQAAGRGLQLLFYSVGIGQISSEVPQNLSASRPQDRQFILSSKKLLLSDSGFYLCAWSGGYNSPLHFGNGTRLTVT.

This clone was detected a few times. The J gene is TRBJ2-3, the V gene TRBV25-1; 9 bases line up with TRBD2. The trim removed 2 bases at V and 4 bases at J, leaving 7 bases unmatched. The V gene's germline CDR1 is MGHDK and CDR2 SYGVNS. The CDR3 extends over 16 amino acids. CDR3 sequence (DNA): TGTGCCAGCAGTGAACGGGCGGGGGGGCTTTCAGATACGCAGTATTTT. Protein sequence: CASSERAGGLSDTQYF.

This chain uses TRBV7-9 with TRBJ2-2; D is possibly TRBD1 or TRBD2 (6 bases each). The germline gives CDR1 SEHNR, CDR2 FQNEAQ (reference sequence). The CDR3 consists of 15 residues. Trimming left V 7 bases short and J 6 bases short, with 18 bases between. The CDR3 region is CASNFWGAGPGELFF. The CDR3 DNA is TGTGCCAGCAACTTCTGGGGGGCCGGACCCGGGGAGCTGTTTTTT.

This clone has a handful of counts. The chain joins TRBV5-1 to TRBJ2-3; perhaps D is TRBD1 or TRBD2 (6 bases each). Germline CDR1 is SGHRS and CDR2 is YFSETQ. Trimming shortened V by 0 bases and J by 3 bases, and 14 bases separated the two germline ends. The CDR3 sequence is 16 residues long. This chain's CDR3 is CASSLGFRGRTDTQYF. As DNA, the CDR3 is TGCGCCAGCAGCTTGGGATTCCGGGGGCGGACAGATACGCAGTATTTT.

The chain employs TRBV29-1 and TRBJ1-4, with D perhaps TRBD1 (5 bases). The CDR3 is 15 amino acids. Trimming left V 4 bases short and J 4 bases short, with 16 bases between. CDR1 is SQVTM and CDR2 is ANQGSEA in the germline V gene. CDR3 coding DNA: TGCAGCGTTGGAGGGATGAGGGGCAGTAATGAAAAACTGTTTTTT. Translation gives CSVGGMRGSNEKLFF.

The chain recombines TRBV19 with TRBJ2-6; D is perhaps TRBD1 (5 bases). This CDR3 spans 19 amino acids. Trimming removed 7 bases at V and 0 bases at J, with 22 bases between. The V gene's germline CDR1 is LNHDA and CDR2 SQIVND (reference sequence). The CDR3 DNA follows: TGTGCCAGTACCCCCTACCAGGGTTTGATTTACTCTGGGGCCAACGTCCTGACTTTC. It yields the protein CASTPYQGLIYSGANVLTF.

The J gene is TRBJ2-3, the V gene TRBV7-2, with D possibly being TRBD2 (5 bases). This CDR3 is built from 14 residues. Trimming left V 3 bases short and J 4 bases short, with 11 bases between. Germline lookup yields CDR1 SGHTA and CDR2 FQGNSA. The DNA for the CDR3 is TGTGCCAGCAGCTTCTTGCGAGGGCCAGATACGCAGTATTTT. This encodes CASSFLRGPDTQYF.

V gene TRBV7-2 combines with J gene TRBJ1-3; the D gene is possibly TRBD1 (6 bases). Germline V gene sequence: CDR1 SGHTA, CDR2 FQGNSA. The V gene lost 1 base and the J gene lost 2 bases, with 15 bases spanning the gap. The CDR3 consists of 17 residues. The CDR3 region has the DNA TGTGCCAGCAGCTTAGGGGACGCAGGGGCTGCTGGAAACACCATATATTTT. This translates into CASSLGDAGAAGNTIYF.

The chain employs TRBV19 and TRBJ2-5; TRBD1 might be the D (5 bases). Trimming left V 5 bases short and J 0 bases short, with 10 bases between. Germline V gives CDR1 LNHDA, CDR2 SQIVND (reference sequence). CDR3 length: 14 residues. CDR3 DNA: TGTGCCAGTAGTTTGACAGCGTACCAAGAGACCCAGTACTTC. Residues: CASSLTAYQETQYF.

The genes are TRBV7-3 and TRBJ2-2; D is tentatively TRBD1 or TRBD2 (6 bases each). Germline loops: CDR1 SGHTA, CDR2 FQGTGA. This CDR3 is built from 14 residues. The V end was cut by 1 base, the J end by 7 bases, with 10 bases between. The CDR3 sequence is CASSLKGGSGELFF. CDR3 DNA sequence: TGTGCCAGCAGCTTAAAGGGGGGTAGCGGGGAGCTGTTTTTT.

CDR3 DNA: TGTGCCAGCAGGCCCCCTGGGTCTAACTATGGCTACACCTTC. This translates into CASRPPGSNYGYTF. The chain links TRBV27 to TRBJ1-2; D is unresolved. CDR3 length: 14 residues. Germline lookup yields CDR1 MNHEY and CDR2 SMNVEV (reference sequence). V gave up 6 bases and J gave up 0 bases, with 11 bases separating them.

This clone has a handful of counts. The J gene is TRBJ1-6, the V gene TRBV28, with D unresolved. The CDR3 length is 16 residues. Germline loops: CDR1 MDHEN, CDR2 SYDVKM. Trimming shortened V by 6 bases and J by 7 bases, and 19 bases separated the two germline ends. This CDR3 reads CASSQVKWAGNSPLHF. Here the CDR3 DNA reads TGTGCCAGCAGCCAGGTGAAGTGGGCTGGGAATTCACCCCTCCACTTT.

J is TRBJ1-1 and V is TRBV5-1; no firm D call. This CDR3 region has 14 residues. Trimming cost V 6 bases and J 0 bases, with 12 bases left between them. Germline V CDR1 and CDR2: SGHRS, YFSETQ. The CDR3: CASNPASMNTEAFF. The CDR3 nucleotides are TGCGCCAGCAACCCGGCATCTATGAACACTGAAGCTTTCTTT.

This clone was seen a handful of times. The chain joins TRBV2 to TRBJ2-1; perhaps TRBD1 as D (6 bases). The CDR3 has 15 residues. The V gene's germline CDR1 is SNHLY and CDR2 FYNNEI. V lost 6 bases to trimming and J lost 0 bases, with 12 bases between them. The DNA of the CDR3 is TGTGCCAGCAGACTAACAGGGAGCTCCTACAATGAGCAGTTCTTC. Protein: CASRLTGSSYNEQFF.

The chain joins TRBV13 to TRBJ1-3; D is ambiguous. Germline CDR1 reads PRHDT; CDR2 reads FYEKMQ (reference sequence). The CDR3 covers 16 residues. Trimming removed 1 base from V and 4 bases from J, with 14 bases in between. As DNA, the CDR3 is TGTGCCAGCAGCTTAGATCGTGGGCTTTCCGGAAACACCATATATTTT. Its protein is CASSLDRGLSGNTIYF.

The J gene is TRBJ2-7, the V gene TRBV9; D might be TRBD1 or TRBD2, each matching 5 bases. Germline CDR1 and CDR2: SGDLS and YYNGEE. V gave up 3 bases and J gave up 3 bases, with 10 bases separating them. This CDR3 is built from 13 residues. The CDR3 DNA reads as TGTGCCAGCAGCGGGGGGACCCTCTACGAGCAGTACTTC. Its protein product is CASSGGTLYEQYF.

The J gene is TRBJ2-2, the V gene TRBV11-2; D unclear. The CDR3 is 14 amino acids. The germline V gene has CDR1 SGHAT and CDR2 FQNNGV. V lost 3 bases and J 5 bases, leaving 10 bases between the germline ends. CDR3: CASSLHAETGELFF. The DNA of the CDR3 is TGTGCCAGCAGCTTGCACGCGGAGACCGGGGAGCTGTTTTTT.